This T cell receptor (beta chain) was sequenced in a study of blood T cell repertoires in COVID-19. Study information: Sites across the United States, Italy and Spain contributed samples from acute and convalescent COVID-19. Sources were T cells, B-cell-depleted T cells, or PBMCs; the material itself was cDNA or gDNA.

Trimming cost V 0 bases and J 5 bases, with 14 bases left between them. The CDR3 consists of 16 residues. Germline lookup yields CDR1 SGHDN and CDR2 FVKESK. Original processing methods: By means of reference gene primer amplification, nucleated cell counts were estimated. Method: immunoSEQ multiplex PCR; TCRdb's copy keeps in-frame clones and lacks some. V, J and clone size are taken as reported in that table, and D and trimming were inferred from the DNA itself. Among 150,000 to 200,000 clones listed, around 93% were seen once. The chain employs TRBV14 and TRBJ1-3; D possibly corresponds to TRBD1 (6 bases). Sequencing was performed on peripheral blood. This TCR derives from a woman aged 50 to 65 with acute or convalescent COVID-19. CDR3 in amino acids: CASSQEGVRGRNTIYF. The CDR3 DNA is TGTGCCAGCAGCCAAGAAGGAGTAAGGGGGAGAAACACCATATATTTT.